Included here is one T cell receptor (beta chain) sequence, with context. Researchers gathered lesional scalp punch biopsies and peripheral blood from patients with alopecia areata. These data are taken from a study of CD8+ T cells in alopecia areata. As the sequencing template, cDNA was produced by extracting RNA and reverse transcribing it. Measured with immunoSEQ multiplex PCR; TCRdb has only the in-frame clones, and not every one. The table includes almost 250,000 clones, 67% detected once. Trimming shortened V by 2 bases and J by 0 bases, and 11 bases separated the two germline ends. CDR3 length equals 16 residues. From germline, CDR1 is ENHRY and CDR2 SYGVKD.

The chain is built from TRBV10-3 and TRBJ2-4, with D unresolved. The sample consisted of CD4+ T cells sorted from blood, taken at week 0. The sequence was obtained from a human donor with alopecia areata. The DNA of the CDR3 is TGTGCCATCAGTGAGGTACTGACGGTAGCCAAAAACATTCAGTACTTC. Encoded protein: CAISEVLTVAKNIQYF.